Listed here are 30 T cell receptor beta chains from one sample, sequenced in a study of CD8+ T cells in alopecia areata. Reverse transcribed after extraction, RNA yielded cDNA as the sequencing template. Measured with immunoSEQ multiplex PCR; TCRdb has only the in-frame clones, and not every one. The sample shows 140,000 or so clones, approximately 49% of them seen only once. This material consisted of CD4+ T cells sorted from blood, taken at week 0. Receptors were obtained from a human donor with alopecia areata.

This rearrangement joins TRBV30 to TRBJ2-3; 10 bases are a match to TRBD2. CDR1 GTSNPN and CDR2 SVGIG come from the germline V gene (reference sequence). The CDR3 consists of 18 residues. J gave up 1 base and V 0 bases, and 10 bases lay outside the gene matches. The CDR3 loop reads CAWSVKAGGPLGTDTQYF. The CDR3 nucleotides are TGTGCCTGGAGTGTAAAAGCGGGAGGGCCTCTTGGCACAGATACGCAGTATTTT.

This clone has just a few counts. Other DNA sequences in the sample encode the same CDR3. V is TRBV2 and J is TRBJ1-1, with D unresolved. Germline V lookup: CDR1 SNHLY, CDR2 FYNNEI. The CDR3 is made up of 11 amino acids. The V end lost 7 bases, the J end lost 0 bases, and 3 bases lay between the germline ends. In DNA form, the CDR3 reads TGTGCCAGCACGGTGAACACTGAAGCTTTCTTT. This sequence encodes CASTVNTEAFF.

The V gene is TRBV19, the J gene TRBJ1-2; D is unclear. The CDR3 runs 12 residues. V dropped 5 bases and J dropped 3 bases, with 7 bases sitting between them. Germline loops: CDR1 LNHDA, CDR2 SQIVND (reference sequence). The CDR3 region is CASSYPDYGYTF. DNA for the CDR3: TGTGCCAGTAGTTATCCAGACTATGGCTACACCTTC.

V usage is TRBV7-2 and J usage is TRBJ2-3; weak D call: TRBD1 (5 bases). V lost 5 bases to trimming and J lost 4 bases, with 16 bases between them. Germline V gives CDR1 SGHTA, CDR2 FQGNSA. The CDR3 length is 15 residues. CDR3 DNA sequence: TGTGCCAGCAGCCGGTCGTCGGGCAGGGCAGATACGCAGTATTTT. Encoded protein: CASSRSSGRADTQYF.

This clone was observed once. The chain links TRBV13 to TRBJ2-3; a weak D match, TRBD2 (6 bases). The germline gives CDR1 PRHDT, CDR2 FYEKMQ (reference sequence). The CDR3 contains 15 residues. V was clipped by 2 bases and J by 0 bases, with 9 bases between them. For the CDR3, the DNA is TGTGCCAGCAGCTTATCAAGCGGGAGCACAGATACGCAGTATTTT. Its translation: CASSLSSGSTDTQYF.

This clone appeared a few times. This chain connects TRBV13 to TRBJ2-7, with D perhaps matching TRBD2 (6 bases). The CDR3 sequence is 12 residues long. V was shortened by 5 bases and J by 5 bases, with 10 bases between the two germline ends. Germline V gene data show CDR1 as PRHDT and CDR2 as FYEKMQ (reference sequence). CDR3 region: CASSPRENEQYF. CDR3 nucleotide sequence: TGTGCCAGCAGCCCCCGGGAGAACGAGCAGTACTTC. Full variable domain (rest looked up from reference TRBV13 and TRBJ2-7): AAGVIQSPRHLIKEKRETATLKCYPIPRHDTVYWYQQGPGQDPQFLISFYEKMQSDKGSIPDRFSAQQFSDYHSELNMSSLELGDSALYFCASSPRENEQYFGPGTRLTVT.

The rearrangement uses TRBV19 and TRBJ2-5; 8 bases line up with TRBD1. The CDR3 length is 15 residues. Germline V lookup: CDR1 LNHDA, CDR2 SQIVND (reference sequence). V lost 10 bases, J lost 5 bases, and 15 bases stayed unmatched. CDR3 residues: CATRRARTGRETQYF. In DNA, the CDR3 is TGTGCCACCAGGCGGGCGCGGACAGGGCGGGAGACCCAGTACTTC.

This clone was recorded a few times. This chain joins TRBV28 and TRBJ1-1; D perhaps matches TRBD1 (5 bases). CDR1 is MDHEN, CDR2 SYDVKM, per germline. Trimming stripped 2 bases from V and 3 bases from J, with 10 bases between. CDR3 length: 14 residues. The CDR3 protein is CASSLIRGYTEAFF. CDR3 bases: TGTGCCAGCAGTTTAATTCGGGGGTACACTGAAGCTTTCTTT.

The chain couples TRBV14 to TRBJ1-2, with D unresolved. The CDR3 has 15 amino acids. Germline V gives CDR1 SGHDN, CDR2 FVKESK. V dropped 1 base and J dropped 1 base, with 10 bases sitting between them. DNA of the CDR3: TGTGCCAGCAGCCAAGGGCACCTCTTTAACTATGGCTACACCTTC. As protein: CASSQGHLFNYGYTF.

The chain links TRBV15 to TRBJ2-7, with D maybe TRBD1 (6 bases). This CDR3 contains 12 residues. V lost 4 bases and J lost 5, with 9 bases in between. Germline-derived CDR1 and CDR2 are LNHNV and YYDKDF (reference sequence). The CDR3 here is CATSIRTDEQYF. The CDR3 nucleotides read TGTGCCACCAGCATCAGGACAGACGAGCAGTACTTC.

This chain connects TRBV6-6 to TRBJ1-2, with D possibly matching TRBD1 (6 bases). Per the germline V gene, CDR1 is MNHNY and CDR2 is SVGAGI (reference sequence). This CDR3 has 11 amino acids. For the CDR3, the DNA is TGTGCACTACAGGGAAACTATGGCTACACCTTC. Its translation is CALQGNYGYTF.

The rearrangement joins TRBV5-4 to TRBJ2-7; 9 bases agree with TRBD1. The CDR3 length is 17 residues. After removal of 4 bases from V and 5 bases from J, the junction contained 16 bases not matched to a gene. CDR1 SGHNT and CDR2 YYREEE come from the germline V gene (reference sequence). CDR3 nucleotides: TGTGCCAGCAGCCCGGGGAGGGACAGGGTGAATCGAAACGAGCAGTACTTC. Residues: CASSPGRDRVNRNEQYF.

The chain recombines TRBV29-1 with TRBJ1-1; possible D gene TRBD1, 5 bases. Germline V gene sequence: CDR1 SQVTM, CDR2 ANQGSEA. The CDR3 sequence is 14 residues long. V was pared by 8 bases and J by 1 base, with 17 bases between. The CDR3 nucleotides are TGCAGCACCGCTCAAGGGGACCCGAACACTGAAGCTTTCTTT. This gives the protein CSTAQGDPNTEAFF.

A remark on this clone: This specimen includes other DNA sequences encoding the same CDR3. The chain recombines TRBV29-1 with TRBJ2-5; 10 positions match TRBD1. Germline V gene data show CDR1 as SQVTM and CDR2 as ANQGSEA. V was clipped by 5 bases and J by 1 base; unmatched bases: 1. CDR3 length equals 13 residues. The CDR3, as DNA: TGCAGCGTTAGGGACAGGGGCCAAGAGACCCAGTACTTC. This sequence encodes CSVRDRGQETQYF.

In this sample, this clone turned up once. The chain recombines TRBV29-1 with TRBJ2-7; a weak D match, TRBD2 (5 bases). Trimming removed 4 bases from V and 2 bases from J, with 9 bases in between. CDR3 length: 12 residues. Germline CDR1 and CDR2: SQVTM and ANQGSEA. In DNA form, the CDR3 reads TGCAGCGTTGTGGCCGGGACCTACGAGCAGTACTTC. This gives the protein CSVVAGTYEQYF.

V and J are TRBV4-2 and TRBJ1-2; D unclear. V lost 0 bases to trimming and J lost 3 bases, with 11 bases between them. This CDR3 has 15 amino acids. CDR1 LGHNA and CDR2 YNFKEQ come from the germline V gene. This CDR3 is CASSQDLTGDYGYTF. Written as DNA, the CDR3 is TGTGCCAGCAGCCAAGATCTGACGGGCGACTATGGCTACACCTTC.

Details on this clone: The identical CDR3 is also encoded by other nucleotide sequences in the sample. The rearrangement joins TRBV2 to TRBJ1-5, with D perhaps matching TRBD1 (6 bases). This CDR3 region has 13 residues. The V end lost 4 bases, the J end lost 2 bases, and 6 bases lay between the germline ends. Germline V CDR1 and CDR2: SNHLY, FYNNEI. The CDR3 is CASSGQGNQPQHF. CDR3 DNA: TGTGCCAGCAGTGGACAGGGCAATCAGCCCCAGCATTTT.

This clone was seen a few times. The gene calls are TRBV4-3 and TRBJ2-7; D unresolved. CDR1 is LGHNA and CDR2 is YSLEER in the germline V gene. V was clipped by 0 bases and J by 4 bases, with 7 bases between them. There are 13 residues in the CDR3. The CDR3 loop reads CASSQDEDYEQYF. CDR3 DNA: TGCGCCAGCAGCCAAGATGAGGATTACGAGCAGTACTTC.

The rearrangement links TRBV4-1 to TRBJ1-2; TRBD1 agrees at 10 bases. Unmatched junction bases numbered 9, after V lost 3 bases and J lost 5 bases. CDR1 MGHRA and CDR2 YSYEKL come from the germline V gene. There are 16 residues in the CDR3. DNA for the CDR3: TGCGCCAGCAGCCAGGGGACAGGGGAGGTATTTTATGGCTACACCTTC. This encodes CASSQGTGEVFYGYTF.

The chain couples TRBV15 to TRBJ2-2, with unresolved D. CDR1 and CDR2 from the germline V gene are LNHNV and YYDKDF (reference sequence). V was pared by 3 bases and J by 6 bases, with 11 bases between. The CDR3 is 14 residues long. CDR3 in DNA: TGTGCCACCAGCAGTTTATCTGGGGCCGGGGAGCTGTTTTTT. Its protein product is CATSSLSGAGELFF.

This clone has a handful of counts. The gene calls are TRBV6-5 and TRBJ2-1, with D tentatively TRBD2 (5 bases). V lost 10 bases and J 3 bases, leaving 13 bases between the germline ends. Looked up from germline, CDR1 is MNHEY and CDR2 is SVGAGI. The CDR3 loop spans 13 amino acids. The CDR3 region has the DNA TGTGCCACTCAGAGGAGGAACTACAATGAGCAGTTCTTC. Protein sequence: CATQRRNYNEQFF.

The J gene is TRBJ2-7, the V gene TRBV28, with 11 bases lining up with TRBD2. This CDR3 contains 14 residues. CDR1 is MDHEN and CDR2 is SYDVKM in the germline V gene. Unmatched junction bases numbered 6, after V lost 5 bases and J lost 6 bases. CDR3 nucleotide sequence: TGTGCCAGCAGTGGTAGCGGGAGGGCCCTCGAGCAGTACTTC. This codes for CASSGSGRALEQYF.

The gene calls are TRBV30 and TRBJ2-5; the D gene is possibly TRBD1 (6 bases). Trimming took 7 bases from V and 5 from J, leaving 11 bases between them. Germline loops: CDR1 GTSNPN, CDR2 SVGIG (reference sequence). The CDR3 is 11 residues long. Here the CDR3 reads CASQGFETQYF. CDR3 DNA: TGTGCCTCCCAGGGGTTCGAGACCCAGTACTTC.

The V gene is TRBV4-2, the J gene TRBJ2-5; D may be TRBD1 (5 bases). CDR1 is LGHNA and CDR2 is YNFKEQ in the germline V gene. This CDR3 is built from 13 residues. Trimming shortened V by 1 base and J by 3 bases, and 6 bases separated the two germline ends. The DNA for the CDR3 is TGTGCCAGCAGCCAAGCCAGGGAAGAGACCCAGTACTTC. Protein product: CASSQAREETQYF.

The rearrangement links TRBV2 to TRBJ1-5; D gene ambiguous. This CDR3 comprises 15 residues. Germline lookup yields CDR1 SNHLY and CDR2 FYNNEI. Trimming took 5 bases from V and 0 from J, leaving 11 bases between them. Here the CDR3 DNA reads TGTGCCAGCAGTCTCTCTTTTACTAGCAATCAGCCCCAGCATTTT. Translation gives CASSLSFTSNQPQHF.

J is TRBJ2-5 and V is TRBV15; 12 bases match TRBD2. The length of the CDR3 is 16 residues. The ends lost 3 bases at V and 5 bases at J; junction bases unmatched: 7. Germline loops: CDR1 LNHNV, CDR2 YYDKDF (reference sequence). Here the CDR3 reads CATSRRLAGVVETQYF. As DNA, the CDR3 is TGTGCCACCAGCAGGCGACTAGCGGGAGTGGTGGAGACCCAGTACTTC.

The genes are TRBV7-2 and TRBJ1-1, with TRBD1 as a possible D gene (6 bases). CDR3 length equals 14 residues. The germline V and J ends were trimmed by 5 bases and 5 bases, with 15 bases remaining between them. The V gene's germline CDR1 is SGHTA and CDR2 FQGNSA. The CDR3 nucleotides read TGTGCCAGCAGCCCCACCGGGGGGCGAACTGAAGCTTTCTTT. Translation gives CASSPTGGRTEAFF. Complete variable domain (other parts from reference TRBV7-2 and TRBJ1-1): GAGVSQSPSNKVTEKGKDVELRCDPISGHTALYWYRQSLGQGLEFLIYFQGNSAPDKSGLPSDRFSAERTGGSVSTLTIQRTQQEDSAVYLCASSPTGGRTEAFFGQGTRLTVV.

The chain is built from TRBV29-1 and TRBJ1-1, with TRBD1 as a possible D gene (6 bases). The germline CDR1 and CDR2 sequences are SQVTM and ANQGSEA. The CDR3 sequence is 12 residues long. V gave up 7 bases and J gave up 4 bases, with 13 bases separating them. The CDR3 nucleotides read TGCAGCGCAGGGGAAGTTTTCACTGAAGCTTTCTTT. As protein: CSAGEVFTEAFF.

The genes are TRBV12-5 and TRBJ1-1, with TRBD1 matching over 9 bases. The J segment lost 4 bases and the V segment lost 7 bases, leaving 7 bases of the junction unmatched. CDR3 length: 14 amino acids. Per the germline V gene, CDR1 is LGHNT and CDR2 is FRNRAP. The CDR3 protein is CASAMGQGGTEAFF. The CDR3 bases are TGTGCTAGTGCCATGGGACAGGGAGGCACTGAAGCTTTCTTT.

The chain is built from TRBV19 and TRBJ1-1; weak D call: TRBD1 (5 bases). This CDR3 contains 13 residues. Germline V gene sequence: CDR1 LNHDA, CDR2 SQIVND (reference sequence). The V and J ends lost 7 bases and 5 bases respectively, with 14 bases between them. The CDR3 here is CASTPRGFTEAFF. The CDR3 DNA reads as TGTGCCAGTACTCCACGGGGGTTTACTGAAGCTTTCTTT.